This TCR beta chain originates from a study of tumor and adjacent non-tumor tissue in lung cancer (dated by TCRdb to the late 2010s). Background on the whole study: By cancer type, the cohort comprised approximately twelve adenocarcinoma patients, 2 squamous cell carcinoma patients and 1 small cell lung cancer patient. Among the roughly 15 patients, ages ranged from about 30 to 80 years, about 10 were men and 5 were women, and disease was TNM stage I to III. Sequencing generated a total of some 130 million productive TCRbeta reads, averaging about 4.2 million reads per sample. Bulk TCRbeta repertoires were compared between lung tumor tissue and matched distant non-tumor lung tissue obtained from over 13 lung cancer patients. Around 30 paired specimens, one tumor and one normal lung sample per patient, were profiled by TCRbeta CDR3 sequencing.

The library was generated by multiplex PCR. Sequenced on an Illumina HiSeq 2500. TCRbeta libraries were constructed through three rounds of nested PCR with primers (Table S4) according to protocols modified from ARM-PCR. Before sequencing, PCR products of 200-500 bp were excised from the gel and purified with the QIAquick gel extraction kit. The source study handled its data this way. Reads were cleaned using Trimmomatic, were merged into complete CDR3 sequences using FLASH, and were assigned to V(D)J germline segments using MiTCR. VDJtools was used to compute clonal diversity as the inverse Simpson's index. In-frame sequences lacking a premature stop codon were counted as productive reads. TCRdb took the public reads, trimmed them with fastp at Q25, ran MiXCR for clone calling and kept in-frame beta chains. For every CDR3 protein sequence, its rows merge into one entry that carries the most common genes and DNA. The V and J calls follow TCRdb's processing rather than the paper's. This sample holds 120,000 or so distinct CDR3 sequences; roughly 64% were observed only once. Together, the top ten hold over 10% of the sample.

Bulk unsorted tissue served as the source for RNA extraction, and RNA quality was assessed using a NanoDrop ND-1000 and an Agilent 2100. Donors were newly diagnosed lung cancer patients admitted for thoracic surgery in China between August and November 2014, without prior chemotherapy. The study excluded patients who had received radiotherapy or chemotherapy before or who had another cancer at the same time. Surgical tissue pieces of about 1-2.3 cm3 were preserved in RNAlater solution and were kept at -80 degrees C until use. Overall results and qualifications from the work: Peripheral blood was not sequenced, so blood TCRbeta repertoires were not examined in the lung cancer patients of the study. With only roughly 14 patients in the cohort, the authors noted that larger samples and more detailed clinical data are needed. Tumor tissue showed significantly higher TCR diversity (inverse Simpson) than normal lung tissue, at around 450 vs 150 (P = 0.0075, Mann-Whitney U test). The top 100 clones made up a significantly larger cumulative share of the repertoire in normal lung than in tumor tissue. Significantly higher TCR diversity was found in younger patients, and higher tumor TCR diversity was associated with shorter overall and disease-free survival. The sequencing platform is not named in the methods, and unique molecular identifiers are not mentioned.

From the cysteine through the phenylalanine, the CDR3 covers 14 amino acids. Kept here is only the CDR3 DNA, which spans 42 bases and is read in frame from base 1. Concerning this clonotype: This receptor's antigen is unknown. The junction does not match germline at one end; this may be a read error.

Sequencing was carried out using lung tumor tissue. Recombination joined TRBV12-3 or TRBV12-4 with TRBJ2-3, with the D gene not clear enough to name. This receptor was taken from a young man with non-small cell lung cancer. The CDR3 amino acid sequence is: CVSSFQQHTDTQYF. The DNA sequence is given as TGTGTCAGCAGCTTTCAACAGCACACGGATACGCAGTATTTT.